Below are 13 T cell receptor beta chains sequenced from a single sample in a study of blood T cell repertoires in COVID-19. Profiling relied on immunoSEQ multiplex PCR, and the TCRdb table lists in-frame clones only, not all of them. The table includes roughly 250,000 clones, around four fifths detected once. The sequenced material came from peripheral blood. The receptor source for this set is a woman in her sixties or seventies with active or convalescent COVID-19.

The chain joins TRBV21-1 to TRBJ2-7; the tabulated D call, TRBD2, remains unverified against the DNA. TRBV21-1 counts as a pseudogene. This CDR3 is built from 14 residues. The CDR3 loop reads CAIPGLPGPYEQYF. The CDR3 nucleotides read TGTGCCATTCCGGGACTCCCGGGGCCCTACGAGCAGTACTTC.

The chain employs TRBV5-6 and TRBJ1-5; possibly TRBD1 for D (6 bases). Germline values: CDR1 SGHDT, CDR2 YYEEEE. The ends were cut back, 4 bases at V and 0 bases at J, with 11 bases in the middle. The CDR3 length is 15 residues. The chain's CDR3 is CASSQTGVSNQPQHF. The CDR3 bases are TGTGCCAGCAGCCAGACAGGCGTTAGCAATCAGCCCCAGCATTTT.

CDR3 bases: TGCGCCAGCAGCTTGGCAGGGGGGACAGGGGGCCCCACAGATACGCAGTATTTT. The encoded protein is CASSLAGGTGGPTDTQYF. V is TRBV5-1 and J is TRBJ2-3; 12 nucleotides align to TRBD1. The CDR3 has 18 amino acids. Trimming took 0 bases from V and 2 from J; bases not matched to a gene: 7. From germline, CDR1 is SGHRS and CDR2 YFSETQ.

This clone was found once. This chain links TRBV29-1 with TRBJ2-5, with D maybe TRBD2 (5 bases). Germline assignment: CDR1 SQVTM and CDR2 ANQGSEA. The CDR3 covers 12 residues. Between the trimmed V and J ends, which lost 6 bases and 5 bases, there was a span of 13 bases. DNA of the CDR3: TGCAGCGTCGGTGAGGGAAGGGAGACCCAGTACTTC. It specifies CSVGEGRETQYF.

The chain carries TRBV27 and TRBJ2-7; the D gene is possibly TRBD1 (6 bases). Looked up from germline, CDR1 is MNHEY and CDR2 is SMNVEV (reference sequence). There are 14 residues in the CDR3. The V and J ends lost 3 bases and 3 bases respectively, with 12 bases between them. CDR3 DNA: TGTGCCAGCAGTTTCCTCCGGACAGACTACGAGCAGTACTTC. Amino acid sequence: CASSFLRTDYEQYF.

V and J are TRBV7-2 and TRBJ1-2; 9 bases are shared with TRBD1. The V gene end was trimmed by 3 bases and the J gene end by 2 bases; junction bases not matched to a gene: 10. Looked up from germline, CDR1 is SGHTA and CDR2 is FQGNSA. The CDR3 has 17 amino acids. The CDR3 protein is CASSLDRGHGGNYGYTF. The CDR3 DNA is TGTGCCAGCAGCTTGGACAGGGGCCACGGGGGCAACTATGGCTACACCTTC.

This clone was seen once. V gene TRBV25-1 combines with J gene TRBJ1-5, with D unclear. Germline V gives CDR1 MGHDK, CDR2 SYGVNS. The CDR3 contains 13 residues. Trimming stripped 8 bases from V and 2 bases from J, with 10 bases between. The CDR3 sequence: CASGGFGNQPQHF. CDR3 nucleotides: TGTGCCAGCGGAGGGTTCGGCAATCAGCCCCAGCATTTT.

J is TRBJ2-5 and V is TRBV4-2; 11 bases map to TRBD2. The CDR3 consists of 16 residues. The junction had 4 bases not matched to a gene; V was cut back by 2 bases and J by 2 bases. CDR1 and CDR2 (germline): LGHNA, YNFKEQ. In nucleotides, the CDR3 is TGTGCCAGCAGCCAAACCGGGACTAGCGGTCAAGAGACCCAGTACTTC. This gives the protein CASSQTGTSGQETQYF.

The gene calls are TRBV6-5 and TRBJ2-5; tentatively, D is TRBD1 (5 bases). CDR3 length equals 15 residues. The germline CDR1 and CDR2 sequences are MNHEY and SVGAGI. V was pared by 4 bases and J by 1 base, with 13 bases between. DNA of the CDR3: TGTGCCAGCAGTTCAGGGTTGGTAAGCCAAGAGACCCAGTACTTC. It codes for CASSSGLVSQETQYF.

This clone was recorded only once. V usage is TRBV12-3 or TRBV12-4 and J usage is TRBJ1-2; D not certain. This CDR3 contains 13 residues. V lost 6 bases and J 7 bases, leaving 15 bases between the germline ends. The CDR3 coding sequence is TGTGCCAGCAGCTTCCCGACTGGACTTGGCTACACCTTC. The encoded protein is CASSFPTGLGYTF.

The genes are TRBV5-1 and TRBJ1-1; 10 bases line up with TRBD1. The CDR3 spans 17 residues. The germline CDR1 and CDR2 sequences are SGHRS and YFSETQ. V lost 1 base, J lost 6 bases, and 12 bases stayed unmatched. This CDR3 reads CASSLSVTGGFSPEAFF. The CDR3 DNA reads as TGCGCCAGCAGCTTGAGTGTGACAGGGGGCTTCTCCCCTGAAGCTTTCTTT.

This clone was detected once. This chain connects TRBV6-5 to TRBJ2-3, with TRBD2 identical over 7 bases. J lost 4 bases, V lost 2 bases, and 9 bases had no gene match. Per germline, CDR1 MNHEY and CDR2 SVGAGI. The CDR3 extends over 16 amino acids. Here the CDR3 reads CASSYTAGTVADTQYF. The CDR3 nucleotides are TGTGCCAGCAGTTACACAGCGGGAACGGTGGCAGATACGCAGTATTTT.

The chain uses TRBV6-2 or TRBV6-3 and TRBJ1-2, with 7 bases fitting TRBD1. Germline V gives CDR1 MNHEY, CDR2 SVGEGT. Trimming removed 6 bases from V and 7 bases from J; junction bases left unmatched: 8. The CDR3 runs 13 residues. CDR3 in amino acids: CASSATGTSGYTF. CDR3 nucleotides: TGTGCCAGCAGCGCGACAGGGACGTCTGGCTACACCTTC.